This T cell receptor (beta chain) originates from a study of cytomegalovirus exposure and HLA in healthy donors. The primer mix had 60 Vbeta and 13 Jbeta primers. The method was immunoSEQ multiplex PCR; TCRdb's version includes in-frame clones alone and lacks a portion of them. The top ten clones hold 1.5% to 2% of a sample with 150,000 to 200,000 clones, 75% to 85% of them seen once. The V gene lost 1 base and the J gene lost 6 bases, with 13 bases spanning the gap. The germline V gene encodes CDR1 LNHDA and CDR2 SQIVND (reference sequence). This CDR3 region has 15 residues. The rearrangement joins TRBV19 to TRBJ1-5, with D hard to call. The TCR was taken from a woman younger than 30 in good health and CMV-seronegative. Sequencing input: PBMCs. CDR3 DNA sequence: TGTGCCAGTAGTATAGGACGGGCCGCGGGTCAGCCCCAGCATTTT. Translated, it gives CASSIGRAAGQPQHF.